This paragraph covers one TCR beta chain sequence. The data stem from a study of blood T cell repertoires in COVID-19. The wider study: The United States, Italy and Spain supplied acute and convalescent COVID-19 samples. The analysed material was cDNA or gDNA that came from T cells, B-cell-depleted T cells, or PBMCs.

CDR3 size: 14 residues. Germline V CDR1 and CDR2: SGHAT, FQDESV (reference sequence). After removal of 7 bases from V and 5 bases from J, the junction contained 10 bases not matched to a gene. Original analysis: By means of reference gene primer amplification, nucleated cell counts were estimated. Data came from immunoSEQ multiplex PCR; TCRdb stores just in-frame clones and leaves some out. For V, J and clone size, that table is used; D and trimming come from the DNA. The profile covers some 180,000 clones, with 76% appearing a single time and roughly 7.8% taken by the ten largest. Material: peripheral blood. The receptor comes from a woman aged 45-65 years with active or convalescent COVID-19. The rearrangement uses TRBV11-1 and TRBJ2-7, with TRBD1 identical over 8 bases. The CDR3 loop is CASNRDRFNHEQYF. CDR3 bases: TGTGCCAGCAACCGGGACAGGTTTAACCACGAGCAGTACTTC.